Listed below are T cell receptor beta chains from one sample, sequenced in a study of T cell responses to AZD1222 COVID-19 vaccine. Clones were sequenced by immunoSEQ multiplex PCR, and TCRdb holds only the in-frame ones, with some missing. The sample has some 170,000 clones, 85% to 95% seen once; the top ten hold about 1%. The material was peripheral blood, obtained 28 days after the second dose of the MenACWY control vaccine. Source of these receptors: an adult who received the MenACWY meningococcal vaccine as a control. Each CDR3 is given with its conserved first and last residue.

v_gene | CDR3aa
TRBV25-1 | CASSVRDKKTQYF
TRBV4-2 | CASSQDAGRENEQFF
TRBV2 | CASSFTGETQYF
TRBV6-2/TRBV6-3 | CASSQGWATNEKLFF
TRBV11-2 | CASSLEFVQTEAFF
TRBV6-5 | CASSYSSGGYTF
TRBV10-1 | CASSESGGPLDEQFF
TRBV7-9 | CASSLGPQGYGYTF
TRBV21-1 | CASSRNNEQFF
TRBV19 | CASAVGVGYGYTF
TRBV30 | CASSRGPYEQYF
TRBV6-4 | CASRGLAGGSGELFF
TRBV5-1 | CASSLRDFEQFF
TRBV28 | CASSPRAPHREKLFF
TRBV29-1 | CSVEDRHSSYNEQFF
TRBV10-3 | CAISGGRGQSLMNTEAFF
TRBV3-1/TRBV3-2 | CASSQSFYEQYF
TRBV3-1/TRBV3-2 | CASSQSLGRGVYEQYF
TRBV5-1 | CASSPGTGSSYEQYF
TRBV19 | CASSTRFLGGAADTQYF
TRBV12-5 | CASGPDRSSSYNSPLHF
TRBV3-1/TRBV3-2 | CASRPTAAGVGVHGYTF
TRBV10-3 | CAISRQGDTEAFF
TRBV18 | CASSPGVPANTIYF
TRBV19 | CASSLGQGARTQHF
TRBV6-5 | CASSPWDTDQETQYF
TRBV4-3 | CASSQGDGYGYTF